Following are 4 T cell receptor beta chains from one sample sequenced in a study of T-cell reconstitution after alpha-beta-depleted transplantation in children (dated by TCRdb to about 2016). The library came from PCR. Sequencing used an Illumina HiSeq 2500. Molecular barcoding was employed in the preparation of TCR libraries, with unique molecular identifiers being used to normalize TCRbeta repertoire quantification. Using fastp at Q25 and MiXCR, TCRdb reprocessed the public reads and kept productive beta chains. Here each entry gathers all rows of one CDR3 protein and keeps the most common genes and DNA. The sample table holds hundreds of thousands of distinct CDR3 sequences, of which roughly 15% were seen once. The ten largest clones take up roughly two fifths of the sample. The label giving this sample's treatment or condition can be read as: allogeneic hematopoietic cell transplantation with graft depleted of TCRalphabeta T cells and CD19 B cells.

The sample in question was PBMCs, mostly from graft donor cells, obtained 360 days after TCRalphabeta/CD19-depleted stem cell transplant. The receptors stem from a male patient aged 2-15 years who had a stem cell transplant for acute lymphoblastic leukemia, so the T cells may come from the graft donor.

There are a few counts of this clonotype. The chain has TRBV7-2 and TRBJ2-3; 9 bases align to TRBD2. V lost 3 bases and J lost 6; bases outside the gene matches: 10. The V gene's germline CDR1 is SGHTA and CDR2 FQGNSA. CDR3 size: 16 residues. The CDR3 spells CASSFRAGLATDTQYF. In DNA, the CDR3 is TGTGCCAGCAGCTTTAGGGCGGGACTAGCAACTGATACGCAGTATTTT.

This clonotype showed up many times. V and J are TRBV10-3 and TRBJ2-5; possible D gene TRBD2, 5 bases. This CDR3 has 17 residues. V was cut by 3 bases and J by 1 base, with 18 bases left in between. Germline V gene sequence: CDR1 ENHRY, CDR2 SYGVKD. CDR3 coding DNA: TGTGCCATCAGTGATTTTCCGTGGCGGGCCGCCCAAGAGACCCAGTACTTC. Residues: CAISDFPWRAAQETQYF.

This rearrangement joins TRBV5-5 to TRBJ2-3, with D uncertain. CDR3 length: 14 amino acids. V lost 2 bases, J lost 0 bases, and 7 bases lay in between. Germline V gene sequence: CDR1 SGHKS, CDR2 YYEKEE (reference sequence). DNA for the CDR3: TGTGCCAGCAGCTTCCAGATAAGCACAGATACGCAGTATTTT. Its translation: CASSFQISTDTQYF.

This clonotype was recorded at least ten times. The chain links TRBV10-3 to TRBJ1-6; no firm D call. CDR3 length equals 13 residues. CDR1 and CDR2 (germline): ENHRY, SYGVKD. With 6 bases removed from V and 7 bases from J, the gap between germline ends came to 10 bases. CDR3: CAIRLTDNSPLHF. CDR3 coding DNA: TGTGCCATCAGGTTGACGGACAATTCACCCCTCCACTTT.